Listed below are T cell receptor beta chains from one sample, sequenced in a study of T cells in localized non-small cell lung cancer. Assay: immunoSEQ multiplex PCR; the TCRdb copy retains only in-frame clones and omits some. Among 40,000 or so clones listed, approximately 83% were seen once. This specimen was peripheral blood, taken before any cancer treatment. These receptors all come from a man aged 35-75 years with stage I lung adenocarcinoma. Each CDR3 is given with its conserved first and last residue. Each record gives: clone size, D gene, J gene, V gene, CDR3 length, CDR3 DNA, CDR3 protein. D genes are given only for firm matches. A clone size is listed for some rows: how often the clone was seen (once, few, many), or a class if it is expanded.

NA | NA | TRBJ2-1 | TRBV2 | 16 | TGTGCCAGCAGTGAGAAAATAACGGGGGCCGACAATGAGCAGTTCTTC | CASSEKITGADNEQFF
NA | NA | TRBJ2-7 | TRBV4-2 | 15 | TGTGCCAGCAGCCAAGATTTCGGATCGGCCTACGAGCAGTACTTC | CASSQDFGSAYEQYF
NA | TRBD1 | TRBJ2-5 | TRBV20-1 | 11 | TGCAGTGCCCACAGGGGAGAGACCCAGTACTTC | CSAHRGETQYF
NA | TRBD2 | TRBJ2-1 | TRBV7-3 | 15 | TGTGCCAGCAGCCATCTAGCGGGAGGGTTCAATGAGCAGTTCTTC | CASSHLAGGFNEQFF
NA | TRBD2 | TRBJ2-3 | TRBV5-6 | 16 | TGTGCCAGCAGCGACGCCAGACTAGCGGGAACAGATACGCAGTATTTT | CASSDARLAGTDTQYF
NA | NA | TRBJ1-1 | TRBV6-4 | 13 | TGTGCCAGCAGTTCGCAGATGAACACTGAAGCTTTCTTT | CASSSQMNTEAFF
NA | TRBD1 | TRBJ1-5 | TRBV28 | 14 | TGTGCCAGCAGTTGGGACAGGGGAGGTCAGCCCCAGCATTTT | CASSWDRGGQPQHF
NA | NA | TRBJ1-1 | TRBV5-1 | 14 | TGCGCCAGCAGCTTGGACCAGGGCTACACTGAAGCTTTCTTT | CASSLDQGYTEAFF
NA | NA | TRBJ1-1 | TRBV29-1 | 14 | TGCAGCGCAGACGGGATGGAGGAGAACACTGAAGCTTTCTTT | CSADGMEENTEAFF
NA | NA | TRBJ2-3 | TRBV5-1 | 12 | TGCGCCAGCAGCTTGAAAGAAGATACGCAGTATTTT | CASSLKEDTQYF
NA | TRBD2 | TRBJ2-1 | TRBV2 | 15 | TGTGCCAGCAGTGAATTGAAGGGAGGGAGAGGTGAGCAGTTCTTC | CASSELKGGRGEQFF
NA | TRBD1 | TRBJ2-6 | TRBV7-9 | 14 | TGTGCCAGCAGCCAGAAGACAGGGGATCCCGTCCTGACTTTC | CASSQKTGDPVLTF
NA | NA | TRBJ2-3 | TRBV4-2 | 14 | TGTGCCAGCAGCCAAACTGGAAGTACAGATACGCAGTATTTT | CASSQTGSTDTQYF
NA | TRBD2 | TRBJ2-3 | TRBV5-1 | 16 | TGCGCCAGCAGAGATGCTAGCGGGAGTGGAACAGATACGCAGTATTTT | CASRDASGSGTDTQYF
few | TRBD2 | TRBJ2-1 | TRBV9 | 16 | TGTGCCAGCAGCGCCAGAGGGGGGGTAGCGGGAGATGAGCAGTTCTTC | CASSARGGVAGDEQFF
few | TRBD1 | TRBJ2-2 | TRBV28 | 16 | TGTGCCAGCTTTCCGGGACAGGGCTCGAACACCGGGGAGCTGTTTTTT | CASFPGQGSNTGELFF
NA | TRBD2 | TRBJ2-1 | TRBV28 | 16 | TGTGCCAGCAGTTTCTTGGGACTAGCGGGACTAAATGAGCAGTTCTTC | CASSFLGLAGLNEQFF
NA | NA | TRBJ1-1 | TRBV18 | 14 | TGTGCCAGCTCACCACTCCCGGCGGACACTGAAGCTTTCTTT | CASSPLPADTEAFF
NA | NA | TRBJ1-2 | TRBV7-9 | 14 | TGTGCCAGCAGCTTGGACCGAAACAGAGGGGGCTACACCTTC | CASSLDRNRGGYTF
few | NA | TRBJ1-2 | TRBV2 | 14 | TGTGCCAGCAACCTTCGGGGTGCGGGCTATGGCTACACCTTC | CASNLRGAGYGYTF
NA | NA | TRBJ2-7 | TRBV4-3 | 15 | TGCGCCAGCAGCCAAGCTCCTACCGATTCCTACGAGCAGTACTTC | CASSQAPTDSYEQYF
NA | TRBD1 | TRBJ1-2 | TRBV27 | 14 | TGTGCCAGCAGTGCGGACAGGGGGCAACATGGCTACACCTTC | CASSADRGQHGYTF
NA | NA | TRBJ2-7 | TRBV11-2 | 14 | TGTGCCAGCAGCTTAGAACCCTCTTCCTACGAGCAGTACTTC | CASSLEPSSYEQYF
NA | NA | TRBJ2-1 | TRBV5-6 | 12 | TGTGCCAGCAGCTGGGACACCAATGAGCAGTTCTTC | CASSWDTNEQFF
NA | NA | TRBJ1-3 | TRBV28 | 15 | TGTGCCAGCAGGGAAACGGGTTACTCTGGAAACACCATATATTTT | CASRETGYSGNTIYF
NA | TRBD1 | TRBJ2-2 | TRBV5-6 | 15 | TGTGCCAGCAGCTTGACAGGGGCGGGCACCGGGGAGCTGTTTTTT | CASSLTGAGTGELFF
NA | NA | TRBJ2-1 | TRBV11-3 | 13 | TGTGCCAGCAGCCCCCAGACAGGCAATGAGCAGTTCTTC | CASSPQTGNEQFF
NA | TRBD1 | TRBJ2-7 | TRBV19 | 12 | TGTGCCAGTAGTGACAGGGGCTACGAGCAGTACTTC | CASSDRGYEQYF
NA | NA | TRBJ2-7 | TRBV4-1 | 12 | TGCGCCAGCAGCGAAGGGGGGTACGAGCAGTACTTC | CASSEGGYEQYF
NA | NA | TRBJ1-3 | TRBV19 | 14 | TGTGCCAGTAGCATGCAGCACTCTGGAAACACCATATATTTT | CASSMQHSGNTIYF
once | NA | TRBJ2-7 | TRBV20-1 | 10 | TGCAGTGCTATACCCTACGAGCAGTACTTC | CSAIPYEQYF
NA | TRBD2 | TRBJ2-3 | TRBV2 | 15 | TGTGCCAGCAGTGTAGCGGGTGGGAGGGCAGATACGCAGTATTTT | CASSVAGGRADTQYF
NA | TRBD2 | TRBJ2-7 | TRBV9 | 15 | TGTGCCAGCAGCGTAGAGGGACTAGCGGCCTACGAGCAGTACTTC | CASSVEGLAAYEQYF
NA | TRBD2 | TRBJ2-1 | TRBV4-3 | 19 | TGCGCCAGCAGCCAAGTCGGTCGCAGGAGGACTAGCTATCCTACTGAGCAGTTCTTC | CASSQVGRRRTSYPTEQFF